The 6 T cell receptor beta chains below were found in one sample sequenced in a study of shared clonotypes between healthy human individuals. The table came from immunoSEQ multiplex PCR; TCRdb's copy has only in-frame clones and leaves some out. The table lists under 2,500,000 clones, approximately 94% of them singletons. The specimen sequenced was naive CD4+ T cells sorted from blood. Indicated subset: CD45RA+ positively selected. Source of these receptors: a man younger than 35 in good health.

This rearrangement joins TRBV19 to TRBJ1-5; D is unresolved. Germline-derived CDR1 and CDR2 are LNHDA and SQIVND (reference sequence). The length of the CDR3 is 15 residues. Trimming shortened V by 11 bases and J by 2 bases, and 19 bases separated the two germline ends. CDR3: CAAREGPGGNQPQHF. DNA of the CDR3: TGTGCCGCTCGTGAAGGACCAGGCGGCAATCAGCCCCAGCATTTT.

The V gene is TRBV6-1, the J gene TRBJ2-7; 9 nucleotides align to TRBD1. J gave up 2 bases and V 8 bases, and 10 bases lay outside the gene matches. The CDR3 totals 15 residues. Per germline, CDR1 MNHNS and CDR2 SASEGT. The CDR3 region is CASVDRGKFTYEQYF. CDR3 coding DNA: TGTGCCAGCGTGGACAGGGGAAAATTTACCTACGAGCAGTACTTC.

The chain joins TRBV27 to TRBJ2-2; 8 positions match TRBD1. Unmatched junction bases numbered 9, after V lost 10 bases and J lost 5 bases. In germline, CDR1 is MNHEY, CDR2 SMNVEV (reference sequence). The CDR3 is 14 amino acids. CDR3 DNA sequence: TGTGCCACCAGAGCGGACAGGGTGACCGGGGAGCTGTTTTTT. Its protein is CATRADRVTGELFF.

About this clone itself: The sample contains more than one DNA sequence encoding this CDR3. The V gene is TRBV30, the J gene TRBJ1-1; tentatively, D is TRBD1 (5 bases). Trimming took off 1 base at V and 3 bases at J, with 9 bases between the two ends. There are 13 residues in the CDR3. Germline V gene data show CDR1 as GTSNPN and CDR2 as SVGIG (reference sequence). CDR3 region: CAWSAGLDTEAFF. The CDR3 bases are TGTGCCTGGAGTGCAGGGTTGGACACTGAAGCTTTCTTT.

CDR3 nucleotides: TGTGCCAGCAGCTATCGGGAACTAGCGGGACCATCCAACTACGAGCAGTACTTC. It yields the protein CASSYRELAGPSNYEQYF. V and J are TRBV7-3 and TRBJ2-7, with TRBD2 identical over 10 bases. The germline gives CDR1 SGHTA, CDR2 FQGTGA. This CDR3 region has 18 residues. V lost 4 bases and J lost 3; bases outside the gene matches: 15. Complete variable domain (other parts from reference TRBV7-3 and TRBJ2-7): GAGVSQTPSNKVTEKGKYVELRCDPISGHTALYWYRQSLGQGPEFLIYFQGTGAADDSGLPNDRFFAVRPEGSVSTLKIQRTERGDSAVYLCASSYRELAGPSNYEQYFGPGTRLTVT.

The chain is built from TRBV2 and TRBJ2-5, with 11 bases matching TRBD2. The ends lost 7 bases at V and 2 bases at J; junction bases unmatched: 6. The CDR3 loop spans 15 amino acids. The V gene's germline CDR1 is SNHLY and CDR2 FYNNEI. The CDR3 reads CASTRSSGGQETQYF. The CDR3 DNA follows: TGTGCCAGCACCCGCTCTAGCGGGGGGCAAGAGACCCAGTACTTC.